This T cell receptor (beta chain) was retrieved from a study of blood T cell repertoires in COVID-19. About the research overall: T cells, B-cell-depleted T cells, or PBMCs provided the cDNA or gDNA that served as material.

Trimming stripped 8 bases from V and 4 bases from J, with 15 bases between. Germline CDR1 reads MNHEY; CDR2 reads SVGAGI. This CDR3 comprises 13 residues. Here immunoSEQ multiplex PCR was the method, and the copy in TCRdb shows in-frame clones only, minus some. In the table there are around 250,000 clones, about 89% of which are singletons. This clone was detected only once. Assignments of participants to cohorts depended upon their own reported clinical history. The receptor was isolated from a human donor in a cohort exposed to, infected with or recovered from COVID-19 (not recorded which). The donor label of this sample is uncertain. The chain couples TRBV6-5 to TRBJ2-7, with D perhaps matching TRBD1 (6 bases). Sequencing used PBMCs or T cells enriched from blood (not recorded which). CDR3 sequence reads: CASSQGPQYEQYF. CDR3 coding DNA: TGTGCCAGCTCGCAGGGGCCCCAATACGAGCAGTACTTC.